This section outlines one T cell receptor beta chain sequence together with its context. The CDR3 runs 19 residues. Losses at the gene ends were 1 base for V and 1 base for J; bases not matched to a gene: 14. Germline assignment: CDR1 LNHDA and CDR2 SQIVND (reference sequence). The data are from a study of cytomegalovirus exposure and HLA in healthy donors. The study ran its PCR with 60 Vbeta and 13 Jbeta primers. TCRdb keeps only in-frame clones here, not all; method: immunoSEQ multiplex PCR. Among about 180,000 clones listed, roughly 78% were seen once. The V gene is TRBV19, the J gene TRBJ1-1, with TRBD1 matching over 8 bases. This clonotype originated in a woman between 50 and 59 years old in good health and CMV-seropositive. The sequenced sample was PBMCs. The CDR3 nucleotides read TGTGCCAGTAGTATAGCGGGATGGAACAGGGGGGTATGGAACACTGAAGCTTTCTTT. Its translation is CASSIAGWNRGVWNTEAFF. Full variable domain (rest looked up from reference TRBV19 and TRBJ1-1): DGGITQSPKYLFRKEGQNVTLSCEQNLNHDAMYWYRQDPGQGLRLIYYSQIVNDFQKGDIAEGYSVSREKKESFPLTVTSAQKNPTAFYLCASSIAGWNRGVWNTEAFFGQGTRLTVV.